The clone carrying this T cell receptor (beta chain) was observed at least ten times. Time point indicated: pre-sensitization, week 0. Regarding treatment: therapeutic diphenylcyclopropenone sensitization with weekly scalp DPC. Trimming stripped 3 bases from V and 0 bases from J, with 6 bases between. This CDR3 spans 15 amino acids. Germline CDR1 reads KGHSH; CDR2 reads LQKENI. This specimen comes from a study of human T cells and chemical hapten exposure. About the study: Skin on the upper inner arm, approximately 2 cm by approximately 2 cm in size, was sensitized with 2% DPC.

Unique molecular identifiers were attached to individual cDNA molecules within the library. TCRdb itself ran the RACE reads through MiXCR, one entry per CDR3 protein. The sample yields some 51,000 distinct CDR3 sequences, 9.4% seen once. The TCR was taken from a woman aged 35 to 49 with alopecia areata. Some clones in this sample may be carry-over from other donors' samples. The chain links TRBV18 to TRBJ2-6; D is perhaps TRBD1 or TRBD2 (5 bases each). Here the sequenced sample was whole blood, taken in connection with sensitization to the hapten diphenylcyclopropenone (DPC). The CDR3 DNA reads TGTGCCAGCTCACCGGGGGACTCTGGGGCCAACGTCCTGACTTTC. Translating gives CASSPGDSGANVLTF.